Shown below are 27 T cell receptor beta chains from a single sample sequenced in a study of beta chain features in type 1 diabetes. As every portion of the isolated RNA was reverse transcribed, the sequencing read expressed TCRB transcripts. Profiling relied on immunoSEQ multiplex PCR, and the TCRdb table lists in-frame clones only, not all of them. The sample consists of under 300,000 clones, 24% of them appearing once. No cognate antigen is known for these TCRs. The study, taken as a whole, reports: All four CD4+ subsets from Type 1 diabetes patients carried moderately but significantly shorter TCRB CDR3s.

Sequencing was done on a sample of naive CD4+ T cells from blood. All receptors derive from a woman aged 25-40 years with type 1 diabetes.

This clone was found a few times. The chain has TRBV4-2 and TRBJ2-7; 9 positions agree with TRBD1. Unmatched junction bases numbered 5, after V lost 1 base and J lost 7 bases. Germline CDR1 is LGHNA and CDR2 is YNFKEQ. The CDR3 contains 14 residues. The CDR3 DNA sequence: TGTGCCAGCAGCCAAGTTGGGACAGGGAGAGAGCAGTACTTC. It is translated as CASSQVGTGREQYF.

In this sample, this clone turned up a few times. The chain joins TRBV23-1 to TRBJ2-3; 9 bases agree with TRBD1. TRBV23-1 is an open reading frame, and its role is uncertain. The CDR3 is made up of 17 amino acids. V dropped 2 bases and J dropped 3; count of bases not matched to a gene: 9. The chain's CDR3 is CASSQPRGQGMTDTQYF. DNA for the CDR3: TGCGCCAGCAGTCAACCGAGGGGACAGGGTATGACAGATACGCAGTATTTT.

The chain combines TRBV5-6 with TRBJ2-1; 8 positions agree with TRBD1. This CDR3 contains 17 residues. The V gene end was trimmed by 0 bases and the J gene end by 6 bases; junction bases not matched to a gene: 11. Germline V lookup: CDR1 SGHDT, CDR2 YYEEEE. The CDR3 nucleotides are TGTGCCAGCAGCTTGGTAGGCTGGACAGGGAAGCGCAATGAGCAGTTCTTC. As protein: CASSLVGWTGKRNEQFF.

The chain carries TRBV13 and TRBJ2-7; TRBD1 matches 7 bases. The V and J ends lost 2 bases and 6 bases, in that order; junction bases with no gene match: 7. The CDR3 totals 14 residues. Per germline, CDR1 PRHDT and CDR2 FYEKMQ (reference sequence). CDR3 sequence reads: CASSLYRGIGEQYF. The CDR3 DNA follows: TGTGCCAGCAGCTTATACAGGGGAATTGGCGAGCAGTACTTC.

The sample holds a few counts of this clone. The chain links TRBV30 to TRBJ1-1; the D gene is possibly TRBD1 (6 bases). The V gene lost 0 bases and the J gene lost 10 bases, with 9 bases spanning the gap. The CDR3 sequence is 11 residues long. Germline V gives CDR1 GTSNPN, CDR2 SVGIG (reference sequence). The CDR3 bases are TGTGCCTGGAGTGTACGGACAGTAGCTTTCTTT. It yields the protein CAWSVRTVAFF.

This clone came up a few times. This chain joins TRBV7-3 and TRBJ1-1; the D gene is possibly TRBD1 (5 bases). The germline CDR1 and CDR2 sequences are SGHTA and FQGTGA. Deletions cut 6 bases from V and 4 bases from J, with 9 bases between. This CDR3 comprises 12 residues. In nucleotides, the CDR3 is TGTGCCAGCAGTACAGGCGTCACTGAAGCTTTCTTT. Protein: CASSTGVTEAFF. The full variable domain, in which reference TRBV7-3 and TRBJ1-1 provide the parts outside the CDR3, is GAGVSQTPSNKVTEKGKYVELRCDPISGHTALYWYRQSLGQGPEFLIYFQGTGAADDSGLPNDRFFAVRPEGSVSTLKIQRTERGDSAVYLCASSTGVTEAFFGQGTRLTVV.

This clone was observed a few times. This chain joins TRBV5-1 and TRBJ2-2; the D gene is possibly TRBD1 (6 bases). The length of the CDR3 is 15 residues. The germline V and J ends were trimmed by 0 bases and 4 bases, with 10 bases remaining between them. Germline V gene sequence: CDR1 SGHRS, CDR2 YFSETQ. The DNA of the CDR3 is TGCGCCAGCAGCTTGGGGAACAGGGTCACCGGGGAGCTGTTTTTT. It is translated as CASSLGNRVTGELFF.

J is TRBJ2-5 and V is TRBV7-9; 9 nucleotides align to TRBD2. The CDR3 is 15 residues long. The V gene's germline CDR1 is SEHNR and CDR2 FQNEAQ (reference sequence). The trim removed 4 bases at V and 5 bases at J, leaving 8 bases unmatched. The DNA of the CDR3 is TGTGCCAGCAGCTGGCTAGCGGGACTATTGGAGACCCAGTACTTC. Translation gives CASSWLAGLLETQYF.

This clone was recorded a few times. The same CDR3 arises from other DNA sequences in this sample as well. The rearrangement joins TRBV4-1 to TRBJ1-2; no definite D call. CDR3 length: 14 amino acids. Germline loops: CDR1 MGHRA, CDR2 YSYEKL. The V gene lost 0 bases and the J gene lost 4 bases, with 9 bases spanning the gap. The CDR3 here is CASSQDPGPYGYTF. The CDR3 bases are TGCGCCAGCAGCCAAGATCCAGGCCCCTATGGCTACACCTTC.

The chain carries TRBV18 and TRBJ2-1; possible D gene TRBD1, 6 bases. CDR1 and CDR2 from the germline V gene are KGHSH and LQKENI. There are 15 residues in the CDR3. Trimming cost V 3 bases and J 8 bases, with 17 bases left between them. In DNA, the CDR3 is TGTGCCAGCTCACCTTTTACCACAGGGCGCGATGAGCAGTTCTTC. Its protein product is CASSPFTTGRDEQFF.

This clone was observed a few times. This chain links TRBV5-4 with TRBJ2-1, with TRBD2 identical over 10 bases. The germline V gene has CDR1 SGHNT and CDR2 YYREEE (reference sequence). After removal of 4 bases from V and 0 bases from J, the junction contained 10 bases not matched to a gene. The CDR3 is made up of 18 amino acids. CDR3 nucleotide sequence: TGTGCCAGCAGCCCCAGACTAGCGGGCCGTAGCTCCTACAATGAGCAGTTCTTC. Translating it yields CASSPRLAGRSSYNEQFF.

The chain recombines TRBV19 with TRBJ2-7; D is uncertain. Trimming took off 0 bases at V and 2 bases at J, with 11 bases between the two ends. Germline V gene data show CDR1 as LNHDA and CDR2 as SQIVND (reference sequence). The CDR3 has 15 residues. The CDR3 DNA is TGTGCCAGTAGTATAGAGCGCACCGGTACCTACGAGCAGTACTTC. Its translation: CASSIERTGTYEQYF.

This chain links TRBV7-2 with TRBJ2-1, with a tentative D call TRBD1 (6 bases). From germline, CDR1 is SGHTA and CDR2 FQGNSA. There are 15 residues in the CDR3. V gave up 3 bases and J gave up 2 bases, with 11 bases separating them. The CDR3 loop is CASSLYRVTYNEQFF. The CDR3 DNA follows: TGTGCCAGCAGCTTGTACAGGGTTACCTACAATGAGCAGTTCTTC.

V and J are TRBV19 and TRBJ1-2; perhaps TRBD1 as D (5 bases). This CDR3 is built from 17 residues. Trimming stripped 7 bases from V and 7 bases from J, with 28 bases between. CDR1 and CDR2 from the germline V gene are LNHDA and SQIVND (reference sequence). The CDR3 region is CASTHGRGTGRGGGYTF. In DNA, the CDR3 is TGTGCCAGTACCCATGGGAGGGGTACAGGAAGAGGTGGTGGCTACACCTTC.

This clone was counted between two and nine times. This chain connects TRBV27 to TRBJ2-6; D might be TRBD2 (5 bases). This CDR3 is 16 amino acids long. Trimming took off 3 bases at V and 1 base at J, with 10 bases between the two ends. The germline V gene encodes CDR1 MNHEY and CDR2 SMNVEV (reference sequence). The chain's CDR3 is CASSFLRESGANVLTF. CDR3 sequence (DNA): TGTGCCAGCAGTTTCCTAAGGGAGTCTGGGGCCAACGTCCTGACTTTC.

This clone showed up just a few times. As DNA, the CDR3 is TGCAGCGTTGATTTAGACAATGAGCAGTTCTTC. This codes for CSVDLDNEQFF. The V call is TRBV29-1, the J call TRBJ2-1; D unclear. CDR3 length: 11 residues. The V end lost 3 bases, the J end lost 5 bases, and 5 bases lay between the germline ends. Per germline, CDR1 SQVTM and CDR2 ANQGSEA.

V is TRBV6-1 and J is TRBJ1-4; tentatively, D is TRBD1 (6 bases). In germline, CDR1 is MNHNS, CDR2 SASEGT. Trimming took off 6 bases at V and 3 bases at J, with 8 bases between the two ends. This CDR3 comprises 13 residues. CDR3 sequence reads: CASRDSANEKLFF. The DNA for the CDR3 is TGTGCCAGCAGGGACAGCGCTAATGAAAAACTGTTTTTT.

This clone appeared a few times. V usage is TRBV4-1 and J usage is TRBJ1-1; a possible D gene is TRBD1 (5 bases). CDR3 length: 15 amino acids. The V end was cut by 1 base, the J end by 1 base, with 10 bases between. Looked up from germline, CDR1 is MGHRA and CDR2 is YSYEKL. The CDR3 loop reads CASSQGGAGNTEAFF. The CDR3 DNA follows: TGCGCCAGCAGCCAAGGCGGGGCAGGGAACACTGAAGCTTTCTTT.

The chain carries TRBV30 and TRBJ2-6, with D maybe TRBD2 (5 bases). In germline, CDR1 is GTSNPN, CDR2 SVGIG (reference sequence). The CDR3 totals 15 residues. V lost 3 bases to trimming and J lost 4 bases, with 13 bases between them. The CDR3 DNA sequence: TGTGCCTGGAGCGAGGGCCAGCCGGGGGCCAACGTCCTGACTTTC. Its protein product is CAWSEGQPGANVLTF. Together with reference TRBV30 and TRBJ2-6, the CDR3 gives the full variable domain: SQTIHQWPATLVQPVGSPLSLECTVEGTSNPNLYWYRQAAGRGLQLLFYSVGIGQISSEVPQNLSASRPQDRQFILSSKKLLLSDSGFYLCAWSEGQPGANVLTFGAGSRLTVL.

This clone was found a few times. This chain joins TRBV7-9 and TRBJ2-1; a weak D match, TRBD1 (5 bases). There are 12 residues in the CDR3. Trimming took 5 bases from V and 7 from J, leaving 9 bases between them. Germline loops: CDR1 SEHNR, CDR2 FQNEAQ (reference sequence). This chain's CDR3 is CASSLRENEQFF. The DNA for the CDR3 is TGTGCCAGCAGCCTCAGGGAAAATGAGCAGTTCTTC. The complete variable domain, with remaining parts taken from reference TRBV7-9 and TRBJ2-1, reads DTGVSQNPRHKITKRGQNVTFRCDPISEHNRLYWYRQTLGQGPEFLTYFQNEAQLEKSRLLSDRFSAERPKGSFSTLEIQRTEQGDSAMYLCASSLRENEQFFGPGTRLTVL.

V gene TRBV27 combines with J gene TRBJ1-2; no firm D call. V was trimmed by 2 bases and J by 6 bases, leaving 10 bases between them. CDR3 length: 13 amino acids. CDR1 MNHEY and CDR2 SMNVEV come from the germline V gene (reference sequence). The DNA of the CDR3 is TGTGCCAGCAGTTTACGGTCCGGAGATGGCTACACCTTC. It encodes CASSLRSGDGYTF.

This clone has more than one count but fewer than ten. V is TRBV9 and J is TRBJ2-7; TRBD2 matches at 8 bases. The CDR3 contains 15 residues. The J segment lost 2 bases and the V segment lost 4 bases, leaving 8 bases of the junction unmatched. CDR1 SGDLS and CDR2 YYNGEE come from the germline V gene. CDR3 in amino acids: CASSPRSGGTYEQYF. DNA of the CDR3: TGTGCCAGCAGCCCCCGGAGCGGGGGCACCTACGAGCAGTACTTC. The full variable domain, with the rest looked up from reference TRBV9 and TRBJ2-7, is DSGVTQTPKHLITATGQRVTLRCSPRSGDLSVYWYQQSLDQGLQFLIQYYNGEERAKGNILERFSAQQFPDLHSELNLSSLELGDSALYFCASSPRSGGTYEQYFGPGTRLTVT.

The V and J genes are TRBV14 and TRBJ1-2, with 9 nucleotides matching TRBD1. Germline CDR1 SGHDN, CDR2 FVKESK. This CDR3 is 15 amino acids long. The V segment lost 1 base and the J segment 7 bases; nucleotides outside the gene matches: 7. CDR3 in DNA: TGTGCCAGCAGCCAAGCTCAAACAGGGGGCTCTGGCTACACCTTC. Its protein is CASSQAQTGGSGYTF. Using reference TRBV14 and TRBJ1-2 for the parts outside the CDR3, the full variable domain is EAGVTQFPSHSVIEKGQTVTLRCDPISGHDNLYWYRRVMGKEIKFLLHFVKESKQDESGMPNNRFLAERTGGTYSTLKVQPAELEDSGVYFCASSQAQTGGSGYTFGSGTRLTVV.

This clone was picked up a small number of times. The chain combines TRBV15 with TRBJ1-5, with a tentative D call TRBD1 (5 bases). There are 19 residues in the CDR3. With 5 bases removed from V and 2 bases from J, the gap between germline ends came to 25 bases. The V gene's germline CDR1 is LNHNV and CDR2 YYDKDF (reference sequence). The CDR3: CATSDGRGGGIVGNQPQHF. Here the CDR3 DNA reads TGTGCCACCAGCGATGGGCGGGGGGGAGGCATAGTGGGCAATCAGCCCCAGCATTTT.

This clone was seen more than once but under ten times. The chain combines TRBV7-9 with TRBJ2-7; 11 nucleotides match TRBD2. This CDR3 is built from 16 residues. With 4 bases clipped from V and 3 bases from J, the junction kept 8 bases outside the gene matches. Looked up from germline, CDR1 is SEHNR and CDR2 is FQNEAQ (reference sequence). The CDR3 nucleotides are TGTGCCAGCAGCTCCTCCGGGACTAGCGGAGACTACGAGCAGTACTTC. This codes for CASSSSGTSGDYEQYF.

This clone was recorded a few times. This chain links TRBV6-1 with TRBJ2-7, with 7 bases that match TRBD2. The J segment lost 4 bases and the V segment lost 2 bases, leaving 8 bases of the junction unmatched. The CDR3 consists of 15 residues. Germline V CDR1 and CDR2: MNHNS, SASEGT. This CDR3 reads CASSETAGAGYEQYF. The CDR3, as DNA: TGTGCCAGCAGTGAAACGGCGGGAGCGGGGTACGAGCAGTACTTC.

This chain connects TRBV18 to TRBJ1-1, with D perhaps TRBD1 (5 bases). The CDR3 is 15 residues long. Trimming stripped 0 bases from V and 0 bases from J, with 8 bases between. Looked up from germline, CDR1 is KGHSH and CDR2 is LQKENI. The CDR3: CASSPPGLLNTEAFF. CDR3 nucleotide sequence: TGTGCCAGCTCACCACCGGGACTCCTGAACACTGAAGCTTTCTTT.